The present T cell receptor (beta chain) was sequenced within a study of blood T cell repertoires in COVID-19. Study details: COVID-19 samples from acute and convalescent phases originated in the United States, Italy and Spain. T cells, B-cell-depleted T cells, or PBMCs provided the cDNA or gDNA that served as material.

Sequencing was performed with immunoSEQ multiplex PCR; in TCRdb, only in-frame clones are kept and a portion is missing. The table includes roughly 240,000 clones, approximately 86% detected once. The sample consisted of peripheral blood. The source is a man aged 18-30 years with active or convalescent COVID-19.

Here the CDR3 reads CASSLEPLHTEAFF. CDR3 nucleotide sequence: TGTGCCAGCAGCTTAGAGCCGCTCCACACTGAAGCTTTCTTT. V usage is TRBV7-6 and J usage is TRBJ1-1, with D unresolved. V gave up 1 base and J gave up 3 bases, with 9 bases separating them. The CDR3 spans 14 residues. Germline V CDR1 and CDR2: SGHVS, FNYEAQ. Based on the CDR3 plus reference TRBV7-6 and TRBJ1-1, the full variable domain is GAGVSQSPRYKVTKRGQDVALRCDPISGHVSLYWYRQALGQGPEFLTYFNYEAQQDKSGLPNDRFSAERPEGSISTLTIQRTEQRDSAMYRCASSLEPLHTEAFFGQGTRLTVV.